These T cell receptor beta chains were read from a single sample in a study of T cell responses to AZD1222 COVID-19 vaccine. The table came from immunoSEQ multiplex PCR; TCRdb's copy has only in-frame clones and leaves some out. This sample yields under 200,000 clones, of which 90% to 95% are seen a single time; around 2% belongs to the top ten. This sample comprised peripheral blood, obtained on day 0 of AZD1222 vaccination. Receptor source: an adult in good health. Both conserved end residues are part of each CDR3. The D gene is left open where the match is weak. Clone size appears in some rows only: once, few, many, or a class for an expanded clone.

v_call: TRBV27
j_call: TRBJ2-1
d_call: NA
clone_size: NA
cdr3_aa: CASSLRTTNNEQFF
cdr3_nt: TGTGCCAGCAGTTTACGGACTACCAACAATGAGCAGTTCTTC

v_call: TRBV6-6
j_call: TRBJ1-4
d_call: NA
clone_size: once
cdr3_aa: CASSYSRTDMDEKLFF
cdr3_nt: TGTGCCAGCAGTTACTCCAGGACCGACATGGATGAAAAACTGTTTTTT

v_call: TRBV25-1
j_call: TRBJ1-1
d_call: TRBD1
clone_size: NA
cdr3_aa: CASSNRGITEAFF
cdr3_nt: TGTGCCAGCAGTAACAGGGGCATCACTGAAGCTTTCTTT

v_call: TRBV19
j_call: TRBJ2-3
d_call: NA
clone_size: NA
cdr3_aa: CASRIQGEADTQYF
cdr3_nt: TGTGCCAGTAGAATCCAGGGTGAGGCAGATACGCAGTATTTT

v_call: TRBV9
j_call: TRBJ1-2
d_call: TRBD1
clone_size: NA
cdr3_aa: CASRGTGEHGYTF
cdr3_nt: TGTGCCAGCAGGGGGACAGGCGAGCATGGCTACACCTTC

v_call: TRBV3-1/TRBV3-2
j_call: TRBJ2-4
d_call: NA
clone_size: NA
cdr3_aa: CASSQGAIAKNIQYF
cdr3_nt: TGTGCCAGCAGCCAAGGGGCCATAGCCAAAAACATTCAGTACTTC

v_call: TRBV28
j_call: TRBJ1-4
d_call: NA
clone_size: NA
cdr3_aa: CASATGPLGEKLFF
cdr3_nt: TGTGCCAGCGCTACGGGTCCTCTTGGTGAAAAACTGTTTTTT

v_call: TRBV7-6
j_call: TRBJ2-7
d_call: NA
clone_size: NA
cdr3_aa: CASSLGTGRDYEQYF
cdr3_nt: TGTGCCAGCAGCTTAGGGACAGGGAGGGACTACGAGCAGTACTTC

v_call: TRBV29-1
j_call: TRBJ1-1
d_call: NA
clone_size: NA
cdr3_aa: CSVRPGLNTEAFF
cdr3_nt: TGCAGCGTTCGACCAGGGTTGAACACTGAAGCTTTCTTT

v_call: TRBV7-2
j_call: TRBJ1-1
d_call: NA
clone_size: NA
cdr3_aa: CASSLEAGSDTEAFF
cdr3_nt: TGTGCCAGCAGCTTAGAGGCAGGGTCGGACACTGAAGCTTTCTTT

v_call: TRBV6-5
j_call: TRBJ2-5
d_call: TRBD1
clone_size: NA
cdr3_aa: CASSPGDRQETQYF
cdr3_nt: TGTGCCAGCAGTCCCGGGGACAGACAAGAGACCCAGTACTTC

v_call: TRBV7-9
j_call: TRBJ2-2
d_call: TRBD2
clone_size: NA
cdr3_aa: CASSSASGRANTGELFF
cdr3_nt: TGTGCCAGCAGCTCCGCCAGCGGGAGGGCGAACACCGGGGAGCTGTTTTTT

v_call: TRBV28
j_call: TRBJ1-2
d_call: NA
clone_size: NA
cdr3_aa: CASSHPRTANYGYTF
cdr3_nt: TGTGCCAGCAGTCACCCTCGGACAGCAAACTATGGCTACACCTTC

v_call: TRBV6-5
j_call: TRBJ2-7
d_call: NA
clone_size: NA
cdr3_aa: CASSSIGRGSYEQYF
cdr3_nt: TGTGCCAGCAGTTCGATCGGTCGGGGGTCCTACGAGCAGTACTTC

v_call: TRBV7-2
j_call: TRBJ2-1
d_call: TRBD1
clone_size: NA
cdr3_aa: CASSFTGALGEQFF
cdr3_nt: TGTGCCAGCAGCTTCACAGGGGCCTTAGGTGAGCAGTTCTTC

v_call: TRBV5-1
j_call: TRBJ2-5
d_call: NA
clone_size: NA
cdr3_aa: CASSFRQGGETQYF
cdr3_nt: TGCGCCAGCAGCTTCAGGCAGGGGGGCGAGACCCAGTACTTC

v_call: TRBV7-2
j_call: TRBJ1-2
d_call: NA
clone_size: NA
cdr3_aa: CASSLEAGTSNYGYTF
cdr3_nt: TGTGCCAGCAGCTTAGAGGCAGGGACATCTAACTATGGCTACACCTTC

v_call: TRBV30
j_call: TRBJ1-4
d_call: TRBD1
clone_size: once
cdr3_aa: CAWSPGTGREKLFF
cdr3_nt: TGTGCCTGGAGTCCCGGGACAGGTCGGGAAAAACTGTTTTTT

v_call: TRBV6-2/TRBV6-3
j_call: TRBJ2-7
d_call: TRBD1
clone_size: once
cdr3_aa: CASSNRGSTYEQYF
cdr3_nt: TGTGCAAGCAGTAACAGGGGATCAACCTACGAGCAGTACTTC

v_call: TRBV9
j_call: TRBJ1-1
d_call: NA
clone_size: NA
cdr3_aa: CASSVAGGAVGAFF
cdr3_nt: TGTGCCAGCAGCGTAGCTGGGGGGGCTGTAGGAGCTTTCTTT

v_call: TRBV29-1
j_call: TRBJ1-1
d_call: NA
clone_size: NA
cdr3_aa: CSVEDGGKSEAFF
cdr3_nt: TGCAGCGTTGAAGATGGGGGAAAATCCGAAGCTTTCTTT

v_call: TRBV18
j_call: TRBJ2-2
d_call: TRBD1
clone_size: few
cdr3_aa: CASSPTGFRAGELFF
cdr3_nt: TGTGCCAGCTCACCGACAGGGTTCAGGGCCGGGGAGCTGTTTTTT

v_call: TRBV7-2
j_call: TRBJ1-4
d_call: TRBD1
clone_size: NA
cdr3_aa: CASSRTPGQGMGEKLFF
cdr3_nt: TGTGCCAGCAGCCGCACCCCTGGACAGGGAATGGGTGAAAAACTGTTTTTT

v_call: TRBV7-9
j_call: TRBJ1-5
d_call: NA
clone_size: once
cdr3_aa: CASSPSGAGDNQPQHF
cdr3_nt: TGTGCCAGCAGCCCGTCGGGAGCCGGGGACAATCAGCCCCAGCATTTT

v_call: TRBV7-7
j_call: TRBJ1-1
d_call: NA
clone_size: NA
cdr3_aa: CASSSRRAGDTEAFF
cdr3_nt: TGTGCTAGCAGCTCAAGACGGGCAGGAGACACTGAAGCTTTCTTT

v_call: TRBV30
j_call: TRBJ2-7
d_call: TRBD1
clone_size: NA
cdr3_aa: CAWAGGPLEQYF
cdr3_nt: TGTGCCTGGGCAGGGGGCCCCCTCGAGCAGTACTTC

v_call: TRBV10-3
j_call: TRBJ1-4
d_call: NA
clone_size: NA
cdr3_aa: CAISESWGEDEKLFF
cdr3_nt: TGTGCCATCAGTGAGTCGTGGGGGGAGGATGAAAAACTGTTTTTT

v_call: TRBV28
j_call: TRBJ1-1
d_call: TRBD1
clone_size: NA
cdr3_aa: CASSLVGQGAFF
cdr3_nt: TGTGCCAGCAGTTTAGTGGGACAGGGGGCTTTCTTT

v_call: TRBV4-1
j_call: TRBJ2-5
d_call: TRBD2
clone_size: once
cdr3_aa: CASSQDRGGGEETQYF
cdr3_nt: TGCGCCAGCAGCCAAGATCGGGGCGGGGGGGAAGAGACCCAGTACTTC

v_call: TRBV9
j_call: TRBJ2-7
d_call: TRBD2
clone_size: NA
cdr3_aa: CASSPTGTSVEGEYF
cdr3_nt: TGTGCCAGCAGCCCCACGGGGACTAGCGTGGAGGGGGAGTACTTC

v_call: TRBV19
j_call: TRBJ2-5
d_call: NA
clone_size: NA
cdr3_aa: CASTNPYQETQYF
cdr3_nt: TGTGCCAGTACCAACCCGTACCAAGAGACCCAGTACTTC

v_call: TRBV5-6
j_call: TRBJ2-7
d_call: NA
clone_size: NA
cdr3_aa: CASSLSRAREQYF
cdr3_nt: TGTGCCAGCAGCTTGTCCCGAGCCCGCGAGCAGTACTTC

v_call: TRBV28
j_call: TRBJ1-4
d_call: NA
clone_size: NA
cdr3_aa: CASSADVGFNEKLFF
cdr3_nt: TGTGCCAGCAGTGCCGATGTGGGATTCAATGAAAAACTGTTTTTT

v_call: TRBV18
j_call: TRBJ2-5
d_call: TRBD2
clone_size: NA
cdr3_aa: CASSPPSNSGSPETQYF
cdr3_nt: TGTGCCAGCTCACCACCGTCAAACAGCGGGAGTCCAGAGACCCAGTACTTC

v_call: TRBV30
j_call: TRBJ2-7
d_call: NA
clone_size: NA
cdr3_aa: CAWRDRRGFYEQYF
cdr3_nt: TGTGCCTGGAGGGACCGTAGGGGGTTTTACGAGCAGTACTTC

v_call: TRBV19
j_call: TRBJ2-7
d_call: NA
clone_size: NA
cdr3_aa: CASSMGQGQYF
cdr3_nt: TGTGCCAGTAGTATGGGGCAGGGGCAGTACTTC

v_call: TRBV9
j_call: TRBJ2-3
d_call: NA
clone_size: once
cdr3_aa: CASSPLGSGLTDTQYF
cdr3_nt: TGTGCCAGCAGCCCCCTCGGTAGCGGACTCACAGATACGCAGTATTTT

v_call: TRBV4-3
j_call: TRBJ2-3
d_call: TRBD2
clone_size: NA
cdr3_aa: CASSQDDSGGRGDTQYF
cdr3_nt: TGCGCCAGCAGCCAAGATGATAGCGGGGGCAGAGGGGATACGCAGTATTTT

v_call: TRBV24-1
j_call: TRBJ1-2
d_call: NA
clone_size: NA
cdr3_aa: CATSDPPRGDGYTF
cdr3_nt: TGTGCCACCAGTGATCCCCCTAGAGGGGATGGCTACACCTTC

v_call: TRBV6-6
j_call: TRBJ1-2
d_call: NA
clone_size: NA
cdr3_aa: CASSHPGQPYGYTF
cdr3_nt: TGTGCCAGCAGTCATCCGGGACAACCCTATGGCTACACCTTC

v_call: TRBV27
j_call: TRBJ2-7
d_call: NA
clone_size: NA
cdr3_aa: CASTAPTYEQYF
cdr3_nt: TGTGCCAGCACCGCGCCAACCTACGAGCAGTACTTC

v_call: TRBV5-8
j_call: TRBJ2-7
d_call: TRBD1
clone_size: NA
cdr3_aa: CASSLRGDRGYEQYF
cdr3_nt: TGTGCCAGCAGCCTGAGAGGGGACAGAGGCTACGAGCAGTACTTC

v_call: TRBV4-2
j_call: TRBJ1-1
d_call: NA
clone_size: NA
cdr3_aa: CASSQEGRGGTEAFF
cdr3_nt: TGTGCCAGCAGCCAAGAAGGGCGGGGTGGGACTGAAGCTTTCTTT

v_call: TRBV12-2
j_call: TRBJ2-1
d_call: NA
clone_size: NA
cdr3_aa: CASRLGTGSEQIIDQFF
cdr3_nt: TGTGCAAGTCGCTTAGGGACAGGGAGTGAACAAATAATTGATCAGTTCTTC

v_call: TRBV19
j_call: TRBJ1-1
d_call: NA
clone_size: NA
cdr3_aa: CASSKTGLMNTEAFF
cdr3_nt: TGTGCCAGTAGTAAGACAGGTCTCATGAACACTGAAGCTTTCTTT